These 30 T cell receptor beta chains came from one sample sequenced in a study of shared clonotypes between healthy human individuals. Libraries were prepared by immunoSEQ multiplex PCR; TCRdb keeps only in-frame clonotypes and omits some of them. Among some 2,100,000 clones listed, about 92% were seen once. Selected positively for CCR7 and CD45RO-negative, naive CD8 cells excluded terminally differentiated effector memory CD45RA+ cells. The sequenced material came from naive CD8+ T cells from PBMCs. The receptors derive from a man in his late teens or twenties in good health. Some clones in this sample may be carry-over from other donors' samples.

The table lists this clone with a few counts. This sequence joins TRBV19 and TRBJ1-5; D is undetermined. Per the germline V gene, CDR1 is LNHDA and CDR2 is SQIVND (reference sequence). Trimming took 9 bases from V and 7 from J, leaving 16 bases between them. This CDR3 contains 13 residues. The CDR3 is CASAAIQAQPQHF. The CDR3 bases are TGTGCCAGCGCTGCAATTCAGGCCCAGCCCCAGCATTTT.

The gene calls are TRBV15 and TRBJ2-7; 10 positions match TRBD2. In germline, CDR1 is LNHNV, CDR2 YYDKDF (reference sequence). This CDR3 region has 16 residues. V trimming: 5 bases; J trimming: 6 bases; junction bases outside the gene matches: 13. The CDR3: CATSGSIAGGLSEQYF. The CDR3 bases are TGTGCCACCAGCGGCAGCATAGCGGGAGGCCTCTCCGAGCAGTACTTC.

Notes on this clone: The same CDR3 is also encoded by other DNA sequences in this sample. V is TRBV11-2 and J is TRBJ2-2; D unresolved. This CDR3 is built from 11 residues. Germline assignment: CDR1 SGHAT and CDR2 FQNNGV. The V end was cut by 4 bases, the J end by 6 bases, with 3 bases between. The CDR3 DNA follows: TGTGCCAGCAGCTCCGCCGGGGAGCTGTTTTTT. Residues: CASSSAGELFF.

The V call is TRBV27, the J call TRBJ2-7, with D unclear. This CDR3 has 13 residues. Trimming cost V 4 bases and J 3 bases, with 10 bases left between them. Germline V CDR1 and CDR2: MNHEY, SMNVEV (reference sequence). CDR3 nucleotide sequence: TGTGCCAGCAGTTCCTACGGCCACTACGAGCAGTACTTC. This gives the protein CASSSYGHYEQYF.

The chain employs TRBV9 and TRBJ2-3; 12 nucleotides match TRBD2. The V gene's germline CDR1 is SGDLS and CDR2 YYNGEE. V trimming: 3 bases; J trimming: 4 bases; junction bases outside the gene matches: 9. This CDR3 is built from 17 residues. The CDR3 DNA is TGTGCCAGCAGCGCACGACGACTAGCGGGAGCTTCAGATACGCAGTATTTT. Its protein product is CASSARRLAGASDTQYF.

The CDR3 protein is CASSTGGGDEQYF. The CDR3, as DNA: TGTGCCAGCAGCACAGGGGGCGGGGACGAGCAGTACTTC. The V call is TRBV9, the J call TRBJ2-7, with 9 nucleotides matching TRBD1. The CDR3 loop spans 13 amino acids. Looked up from germline, CDR1 is SGDLS and CDR2 is YYNGEE. Losses at the gene ends were 4 bases for V and 5 bases for J; bases not matched to a gene: 4.

This sequence joins TRBV27 and TRBJ2-3, with TRBD1 matching over 11 bases. After removal of 5 bases from V and 4 bases from J, the junction contained 8 bases not matched to a gene. CDR1 and CDR2 from the germline V gene are MNHEY and SMNVEV (reference sequence). This CDR3 region has 16 residues. The DNA of the CDR3 is TGTGCCAGCAGTACCGGACAGGGGGCGGAGGCAGATACGCAGTATTTT. Translation gives CASSTGQGAEADTQYF.

The chain has TRBV27 and TRBJ2-7, with D unclear. The CDR3 totals 12 residues. Germline V gives CDR1 MNHEY, CDR2 SMNVEV (reference sequence). Here the CDR3 reads CATLGTGDEQYF. The CDR3 DNA reads as TGTGCAACGCTGGGAACTGGTGACGAGCAGTACTTC.

The V gene is TRBV29-1, the J gene TRBJ2-1, with 8 bases matching TRBD2. V trimming: 4 bases; J trimming: 9 bases; junction bases outside the gene matches: 11. In germline, CDR1 is SQVTM, CDR2 ANQGSEA. The CDR3 is 14 amino acids. The chain's CDR3 is CSVVRREERLEQFF. CDR3 coding DNA: TGCAGCGTTGTTCGGCGGGAGGAGCGGCTTGAGCAGTTCTTC.

This chain uses TRBV29-1 with TRBJ1-1; 9 bases map to TRBD1. Germline CDR1 reads SQVTM; CDR2 reads ANQGSEA. The CDR3 spans 13 residues. The ends lost 4 bases at V and 9 bases at J; junction bases unmatched: 9. DNA for the CDR3: TGCAGCGTTGTTTCACAGGGGGCGGTCAAAGCTTTCTTT. Protein: CSVVSQGAVKAFF. The complete variable domain, with remaining parts taken from reference TRBV29-1 and TRBJ1-1, reads SAVISQKPSRDICQRGTSLTIQCQVDSQVTMMFWYRQQPGQSLTLIATANQGSEATYESGFVIDKFPISRPNLTFSTLTVSNMSPEDSSIYLCSVVSQGAVKAFFGQGTRLTVV.

This chain connects TRBV27 to TRBJ2-7; 8 bases map to TRBD1. The length of the CDR3 is 14 residues. Germline values: CDR1 MNHEY, CDR2 SMNVEV (reference sequence). V dropped 5 bases and J dropped 5; count of bases not matched to a gene: 8. CDR3 bases: TGTGCCAGCAGTGACGGGACAGGTGGACACGAGCAGTACTTC. The encoded protein is CASSDGTGGHEQYF.

V gene TRBV5-6 combines with J gene TRBJ2-7; 13 bases are shared with TRBD2. The CDR3 is made up of 15 amino acids. CDR1 is SGHDT and CDR2 is YYEEEE in the germline V gene. V was clipped by 2 bases and J by 2 bases; unmatched bases: 1. Written as DNA, the CDR3 is TGTGCCAGCAGCTTACTAGCGGGAGGGCCCTACGAGCAGTACTTC. Amino acids: CASSLLAGGPYEQYF.

This rearrangement joins TRBV7-8 to TRBJ1-5; D is perhaps TRBD1 (5 bases). Germline CDR1 SGHVS, CDR2 FQNEAQ. Between the trimmed V and J ends, which lost 4 bases and 5 bases, there was a span of 18 bases. This CDR3 region has 16 residues. The CDR3 nucleotides are TGTGCCAGCAGCTCCCAGGGCACGGAAGGACATCAGCCCCAGCATTTT. The encoded protein is CASSSQGTEGHQPQHF. The full variable domain, its missing parts supplied by reference TRBV7-8 and TRBJ1-5, is GAGVSQSPRYKVAKRGQDVALRCDPISGHVSLFWYQQALGQGPEFLTYFQNEAQLDKSGLPSDRFFAERPEGSVSTLKIQRTQQEDSAVYLCASSSQGTEGHQPQHFGDGTRLSIL.

This clone was detected only once. This chain links TRBV4-1 with TRBJ2-2; 9 positions match TRBD1. With V trimmed by 1 base and J by 6 bases, 12 bases remained unmatched. Germline lookup yields CDR1 MGHRA and CDR2 YSYEKL. The CDR3 contains 18 residues. CDR3 bases: TGCGCCAGCAGCCAAGTAACTCGGCGGGACAGGGTTTCCGGGGAGCTGTTTTTT. Encoded protein: CASSQVTRRDRVSGELFF.

J is TRBJ1-1 and V is TRBV14; tentative D call: TRBD1 (6 bases). The V and J ends lost 0 bases and 1 base respectively, with 21 bases between them. Germline values: CDR1 SGHDN, CDR2 FVKESK. The CDR3 is 19 amino acids. The CDR3 DNA sequence: TGTGCCAGCAGCCAAGAAGGCCGGGACACGCAGCACCCGAACACTGAAGCTTTCTTT. Encoded protein: CASSQEGRDTQHPNTEAFF. The full variable domain, completed using reference TRBV14 and TRBJ1-1, is EAGVTQFPSHSVIEKGQTVTLRCDPISGHDNLYWYRRVMGKEIKFLLHFVKESKQDESGMPNNRFLAERTGGTYSTLKVQPAELEDSGVYFCASSQEGRDTQHPNTEAFFGQGTRLTVV.

The chain couples TRBV7-9 to TRBJ2-7, with 13 bases aligning to TRBD2. The CDR3 runs 16 residues. Trimming at V came to 1 base and at J to 1 base, leaving 1 base not matched to a gene. Germline CDR1 reads SEHNR; CDR2 reads FQNEAQ (reference sequence). This CDR3 reads CASSLGLAGGSYEQYF. CDR3 bases: TGTGCCAGCAGCTTAGGACTAGCGGGAGGATCCTACGAGCAGTACTTC.

V gene TRBV28 combines with J gene TRBJ2-5; weak D call: TRBD1 (5 bases). There are 18 residues in the CDR3. V lost 4 bases to trimming and J lost 5 bases, with 26 bases between them. Germline V gene data show CDR1 as MDHEN and CDR2 as SYDVKM. CDR3 residues: CASSSPLDPPAGKETQYF. CDR3 in DNA: TGTGCCAGCAGTTCTCCCCTTGATCCGCCGGCAGGGAAGGAGACCCAGTACTTC.

This chain joins TRBV19 and TRBJ2-7, with TRBD1 identical over 8 bases. The germline CDR1 and CDR2 sequences are LNHDA and SQIVND (reference sequence). V trimming: 5 bases; J trimming: 1 base; junction bases outside the gene matches: 7. The CDR3 consists of 15 residues. In DNA, the CDR3 is TGTGCCAGTAGTGGAACCGGGACAGGATCCTACGAGCAGTACTTC. It translates to CASSGTGTGSYEQYF.

The chain joins TRBV7-9 to TRBJ2-1; D not certain. CDR3 length equals 15 residues. V dropped 7 bases and J dropped 4 bases, with 17 bases sitting between them. The germline V gene encodes CDR1 SEHNR and CDR2 FQNEAQ (reference sequence). CDR3 loop: CASNPKRRPYNEQFF. Written as DNA, the CDR3 is TGTGCCAGCAACCCTAAGAGGCGGCCTTACAATGAGCAGTTCTTC.

This sequence joins TRBV19 and TRBJ2-5; unclear D gene. CDR1 and CDR2 from the germline V gene are LNHDA and SQIVND (reference sequence). The germline V and J ends were trimmed by 5 bases and 5 bases, with 9 bases remaining between them. The CDR3 has 12 residues. The CDR3 reads CASSHDPETQYF. CDR3 DNA: TGTGCCAGTAGTCACGACCCCGAGACCCAGTACTTC.

The chain links TRBV27 to TRBJ2-4; 8 bases align to TRBD1. From germline, CDR1 is MNHEY and CDR2 SMNVEV (reference sequence). This CDR3 region has 13 residues. Losses at the gene ends were 5 bases for V and 7 bases for J; bases not matched to a gene: 4. Here the CDR3 reads CASSDRGGNIQYF. CDR3 nucleotide sequence: TGTGCCAGCAGTGACAGGGGTGGGAACATTCAGTACTTC.

Of note for this clone: This sample includes further DNA sequences coding for the same CDR3. This rearrangement joins TRBV27 to TRBJ2-7; 8 nucleotides align to TRBD2. Germline-derived CDR1 and CDR2 are MNHEY and SMNVEV (reference sequence). The CDR3 covers 14 residues. The junction had 4 bases not matched to a gene; V was cut back by 3 bases and J by 3 bases. The CDR3 nucleotides read TGTGCCAGCAGTTTCAGCGGGAGTTTCTACGAGCAGTACTTC. Translating it yields CASSFSGSFYEQYF.

V and J are TRBV19 and TRBJ2-5; 7 nucleotides agree with TRBD2. Germline V CDR1 and CDR2: LNHDA, SQIVND (reference sequence). V lost 3 bases, J lost 1 base, and 8 bases stayed unmatched. This CDR3 has 16 amino acids. The CDR3 here is CASSITRGGPQETQYF. CDR3 sequence (DNA): TGTGCCAGTAGTATCACTCGCGGGGGACCCCAAGAGACCCAGTACTTC.

This clone was observed once. The rearrangement links TRBV5-1 to TRBJ1-6, with TRBD1 matching 7 bases. The V and J ends lost 4 bases and 8 bases, in that order; junction bases with no gene match: 18. There are 18 residues in the CDR3. Germline V gives CDR1 SGHRS, CDR2 YFSETQ. The CDR3 reads CASSIGQVPRVGDSPLHF. The CDR3 DNA sequence: TGCGCCAGCAGCATAGGACAGGTTCCTCGGGTGGGCGATTCACCCCTCCACTTT.

The rearrangement links TRBV11-2 to TRBJ2-1; D is undetermined. Trimming stripped 2 bases from V and 2 bases from J, with 10 bases between. Per germline, CDR1 SGHAT and CDR2 FQNNGV. The CDR3 is 15 residues long. The DNA for the CDR3 is TGTGCCAGCAGCTTACAGCCGGTTACCTACAATGAGCAGTTCTTC. This translates into CASSLQPVTYNEQFF.

The CDR3 protein is CASSQRGPAGPEQFF. The CDR3 nucleotides are TGTGCCAGCAGCCAAAGGGGCCCCGCGGGACCTGAGCAGTTCTTC. This chain connects TRBV4-2 to TRBJ2-1, with D possibly being TRBD2 (6 bases). V lost 2 bases, J lost 9 bases, and 17 bases lay in between. Germline CDR1 and CDR2: LGHNA and YNFKEQ. The CDR3 runs to 15 residues.

This chain joins TRBV27 and TRBJ2-6, with TRBD1 matching over 7 bases. Germline V gene lookup returns CDR1 MNHEY and CDR2 SMNVEV (reference sequence). V dropped 1 base and J dropped 7; count of bases not matched to a gene: 16. The CDR3 has 19 residues. The CDR3 bases are TGTGCCAGCAGTTTATATATCAAGGGGGCCTATCTAGGCGCCAACGTCCTGACTTTC. It encodes CASSLYIKGAYLGANVLTF.

This chain joins TRBV11-3 and TRBJ2-2; D possibly corresponds to TRBD2 (5 bases). Germline assignment: CDR1 SGHNT and CDR2 YENEEA. There are 15 residues in the CDR3. The V end lost 4 bases, the J end lost 1 base, and 10 bases lay between the germline ends. This CDR3 is CASSSRGGNTGELFF. In DNA, the CDR3 is TGTGCCAGCAGCTCCCGCGGAGGGAACACCGGGGAGCTGTTTTTT.

The chain is built from TRBV10-3 and TRBJ2-7; 10 positions agree with TRBD2. This CDR3 has 16 amino acids. After removal of 5 bases from V and 1 base from J, the junction contained 8 bases not matched to a gene. Germline V CDR1 and CDR2: ENHRY, SYGVKD. This CDR3 reads CAISLSTSGDSYEQYF. The CDR3 region has the DNA TGTGCCATCAGTCTCTCAACTAGCGGGGATTCCTACGAGCAGTACTTC.

This clone was recorded only once. V usage is TRBV7-6 and J usage is TRBJ2-7; D is possibly TRBD1 (8 bases). The V end was cut by 5 bases, the J end by 5 bases, with 25 bases between. This CDR3 spans 17 amino acids. Germline V gene lookup returns CDR1 SGHVS and CDR2 FNYEAQ. As DNA, the CDR3 is TGTGCCAGCAGCCGAGCGGTCGGTCTTACAGGGGGGGACGAGCAGTACTTC. Its translation is CASSRAVGLTGGDEQYF.